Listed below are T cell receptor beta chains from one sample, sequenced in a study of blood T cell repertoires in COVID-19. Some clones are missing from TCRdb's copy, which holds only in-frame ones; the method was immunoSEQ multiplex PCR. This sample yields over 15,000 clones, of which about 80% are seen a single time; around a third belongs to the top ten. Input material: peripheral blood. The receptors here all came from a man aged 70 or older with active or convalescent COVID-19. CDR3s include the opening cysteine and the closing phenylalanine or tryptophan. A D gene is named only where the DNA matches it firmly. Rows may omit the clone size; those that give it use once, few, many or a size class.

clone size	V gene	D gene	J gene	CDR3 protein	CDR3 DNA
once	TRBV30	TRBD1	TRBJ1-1	CAWGQVFGTEAFF	TGTGCCTGGGGACAGGTTTTCGGCACTGAAGCTTTCTTT
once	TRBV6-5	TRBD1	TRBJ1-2	CASRGDRDNFYGYTF	TGTGCCAGCAGGGGGGACAGGGATAATTTCTATGGCTACACCTTC
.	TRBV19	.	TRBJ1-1	CASSQQGTEAFF	TGTGCCAGTAGTCAACAGGGAACTGAAGCTTTCTTT
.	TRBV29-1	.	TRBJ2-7	CSVESLDLGEQYF	TGCAGCGTTGAGTCCCTAGACCTCGGCGAGCAGTACTTC
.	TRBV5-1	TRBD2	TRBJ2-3	CASSLLSSGGADTQYF	TGCGCCAGCAGCTTGTTATCTAGCGGGGGGGCAGATACGCAGTATTTT
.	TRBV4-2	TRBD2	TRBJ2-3	CASSLLAGDITQYF	TGTGCCAGCAGCCTTTTAGCGGGGGACATTACGCAGTATTTT
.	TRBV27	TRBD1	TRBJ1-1	CASSLSGGNTEAFF	TGTGCCAGCAGTTTATCAGGGGGCAACACTGAAGCTTTCTTT
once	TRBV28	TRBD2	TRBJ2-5	CAGQRGRQETQYF	TGTGCCGGTCAGCGGGGGAGACAAGAGACCCAGTACTTC
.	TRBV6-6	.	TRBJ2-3	CATGEGRADTQYF	TGTGCCACAGGGGAAGGCCGGGCAGATACGCAGTATTTT
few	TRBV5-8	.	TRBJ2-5	CASSLFGLGGQETQYF	TGTGCCAGCAGCTTATTTGGCCTAGGGGGCCAAGAGACCCAGTACTTC
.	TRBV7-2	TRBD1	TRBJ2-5	CASSLVDRGGETQYF	TGTGCCAGCAGCTTAGTTGACAGGGGGGGGGAGACCCAGTACTTC
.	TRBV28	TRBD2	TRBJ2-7	CASRQTSGRSYEQYF	TGTGCCAGCAGACAAACTAGCGGGCGATCCTACGAGCAGTACTTC
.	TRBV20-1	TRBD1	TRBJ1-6	CSASRPIGTGNSPLHF	TGCAGTGCTAGTAGGCCCATAGGGACAGGGAATTCACCCCTCCACTTT
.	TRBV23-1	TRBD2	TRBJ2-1	CASSRVRTSGRVDNEQFF	TGCGCCAGCAGTCGAGTCAGAACTAGCGGGAGAGTAGACAATGAGCAGTTCTTC
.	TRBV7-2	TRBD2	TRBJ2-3	CASSLVTGGPTDTQYF	TGTGCCAGCAGCTTAGTGACGGGGGGGCCGACCGATACGCAGTATTTT
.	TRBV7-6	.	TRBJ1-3	CASSSLNTIYF	TGTGCCAGCAGCTCCCTAAACACCATATATTTT
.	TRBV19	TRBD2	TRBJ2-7	CASRPGQGGLAGGEQYF	TGTGCCAGCAGACCGGGACAGGGAGGCCTAGCGGGAGGGGAGCAGTACTTC
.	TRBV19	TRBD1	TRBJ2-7	CASSRTGDTYEQYF	TGTGCCAGTTCTAGGACAGGGGATACCTACGAGCAGTACTTC
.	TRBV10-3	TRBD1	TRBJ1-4	CAISESRDRGEKLFF	TGTGCCATCAGTGAGTCCCGGGACAGGGGGGAAAAACTGTTTTTT
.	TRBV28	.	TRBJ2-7	CASSPSIAGQYEQYF	TGTGCCAGCAGTCCGAGCATTGCGGGACAGTACGAGCAGTACTTC
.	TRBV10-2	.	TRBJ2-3	CASSEPQLATDTQYF	TGCGCCAGCAGTGAGCCCCAACTTGCCACAGATACGCAGTATTTT
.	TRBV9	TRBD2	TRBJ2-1	CASSDTGLAPNEQFF	TGTGCCAGCAGCGATACGGGACTAGCGCCCAATGAGCAGTTCTTC
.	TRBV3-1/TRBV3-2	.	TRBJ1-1	CASSQGAPGGTEAFF	TGTGCCAGCAGCCAAGGTGCCCCTGGCGGCACTGAAGCTTTCTTT
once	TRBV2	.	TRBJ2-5	CASSSRRRETQYF	TGTGCCAGCAGTTCTAGACGAAGGGAGACCCAGTACTTC
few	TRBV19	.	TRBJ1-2	CARRPPQGPRPDGYTF	TGTGCCAGGAGGCCCCCCCAGGGCCCGAGGCCGGATGGCTACACCTTC
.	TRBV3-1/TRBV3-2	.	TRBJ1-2	CASSQGSGAYYGYTF	TGTGCCAGCAGCCAAGGTAGCGGTGCTTATTATGGCTACACCTTC
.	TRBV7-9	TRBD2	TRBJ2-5	CASSLALLADQETQYF	TGTGCCAGCAGCTTAGCCCTACTAGCGGACCAAGAGACCCAGTACTTC
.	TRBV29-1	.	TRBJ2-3	CSVEGGDGFTDTQYF	TGCAGCGTTGAAGGGGGCGACGGATTCACAGATACGCAGTATTTT
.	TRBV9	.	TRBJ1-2	CASSGGGEDYGYTF	TGTGCCAGCAGCGGCGGTGGGGAGGACTATGGCTACACCTTC
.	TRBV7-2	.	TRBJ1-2	CASSLIRSESGYTF	TGTGCCAGCAGCTTAATCCGATCGGAGTCGGGCTACACCTTC
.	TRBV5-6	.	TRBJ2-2	CASSRRVLNTGELFF	TGTGCCAGCAGCCGACGGGTCTTGAACACCGGGGAGCTGTTTTTT
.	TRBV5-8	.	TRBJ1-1	CASSPTQGRGGEAFF	TGTGCCAGCAGCCCCACACAGGGTAGAGGGGGTGAAGCTTTCTTT
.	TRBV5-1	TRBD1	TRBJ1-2	CASSSTIPGQSLRGYTF	TGCGCCAGCAGCTCAACCATTCCGGGACAGTCCTTACGAGGCTACACCTTC